This T cell receptor beta chain was recorded in a study of blood T cell repertoires in COVID-19. Across the study: The United States, Italy and Spain were the sources of the acute and convalescent COVID-19 samples. Sources were T cells, B-cell-depleted T cells, or PBMCs; the material itself was cDNA or gDNA.

The germline gives CDR1 MGHRA, CDR2 YSYEKL. With V trimmed by 1 base and J by 1 base, 9 bases remained unmatched. The CDR3 is made up of 18 amino acids. The data were produced by immunoSEQ multiplex PCR, yet TCRdb's version contains in-frame clones alone and is incomplete. This table holds more than 15,000 clones, around 86% found once. Source material: peripheral blood. The V and J genes are TRBV4-1 and TRBJ2-1, with TRBD1 matching 8 bases. The source of this sequence is an elderly man with active or convalescent COVID-19. CDR3 coding DNA: TGCGCCAGCAGCCAAGGCCCCGCCAGGGGGCGGTCCTACAATGAGCAGTTCTTC. Residues: CASSQGPARGRSYNEQFF.